Below, 4 T cell receptor beta chains from the same sample are listed, as sequenced in a study of blood T cell repertoires in COVID-19. Only in-frame clones appear in the TCRdb table, and some are missing; sequencing was by immunoSEQ multiplex PCR. The sample records roughly 190,000 clones, about 80% being singletons. The specimen was peripheral blood. Source of these receptors: a human donor with acute or convalescent COVID-19. The donor label of this sample is uncertain.

This chain uses TRBV3-1 (or the pseudogene TRBV3-2) with TRBJ1-6; D unclear. Germline-derived CDR1 and CDR2 are LGHDT and YNNKEL (reference sequence). The V end was cut by 2 bases, the J end by 0 bases, with 17 bases between. This CDR3 region has 19 residues. The DNA of the CDR3 is TGTGCCAGCAGCCAATCATACTTCAGGCAGAGCTCCTATAATTCACCCCTCCACTTT. Amino acid sequence: CASSQSYFRQSSYNSPLHF.

The CDR3 nucleotides read TGTGCCAGCAGCTTAGGGGACAGGGGTGAAAAACTGTTTTTT. Translating gives CASSLGDRGEKLFF. This chain links TRBV7-2 with TRBJ1-4; 10 bases match TRBD1. CDR3 length: 14 residues. The germline V gene encodes CDR1 SGHTA and CDR2 FQGNSA. J lost 7 bases, V lost 1 base, and 0 bases had no gene match.

The chain uses TRBV6-5 and TRBJ2-7; 7 bases are shared with TRBD1. After removal of 11 bases from V and 2 bases from J, the junction contained 12 bases not matched to a gene. Germline CDR1 reads MNHEY; CDR2 reads SVGAGI. The CDR3 consists of 14 residues. In DNA form, the CDR3 reads TGTGCCCGCCAAACAGGGGACCAGACCTACGAGCAGTACTTC. It is translated as CARQTGDQTYEQYF.

This chain uses TRBV30 with TRBJ1-4; TRBD1 might be the D (5 bases). The CDR3 is made up of 15 amino acids. The germline CDR1 and CDR2 sequences are GTSNPN and SVGIG (reference sequence). V was pared by 0 bases and J by 4 bases, with 12 bases between. CDR3 residues: CAWSVGHGVNEKLFF. CDR3 DNA sequence: TGTGCCTGGAGTGTCGGACACGGAGTTAATGAAAAACTGTTTTTT.